Below, 26 T cell receptor beta chains from the same sample are listed, as sequenced in a study of CD8 T cells in Susac syndrome. RNA, at roughly 0.45 to 1 ug, was reverse transcribed with random hexamers. One entry per CDR3 protein, called by TCRdb with MiXCR from the immunoSEQ multiplex PCR reads. The sample lists some 120,000 distinct CDR3 sequences, more than 90% occurring once. The sequenced sample consisted of CD4+ T cells from PBMCs. These receptors were taken from a human donor in good health.

V is TRBV29-1 and J is TRBJ2-3; D uncertain. The CDR3 runs to 14 residues. In germline, CDR1 is SQVTM, CDR2 ANQGSEA. Trimming removed 4 bases from V and 3 bases from J, with 14 bases in between. The CDR3 coding sequence is TGCAGCGTTGTTGGGTCACCTGGGACAGATACGCAGTATTTT. Its protein product is CSVVGSPGTDTQYF.

The chain couples TRBV2 to TRBJ2-7, with D perhaps TRBD1 or TRBD2 (6 bases each). Trimming cost V 6 bases and J 3 bases, with 18 bases left between them. The CDR3 totals 15 residues. Germline CDR1 reads SNHLY; CDR2 reads FYNNEI. The CDR3 spells CASRGDRGRSYEQYF. The CDR3 nucleotides read TGTGCCAGCAGGGGCGATCGGGGGCGGAGCTACGAGCAGTACTTC.

V is TRBV3-1 and J is TRBJ1-2; maybe TRBD1 (5 bases). Germline lookup yields CDR1 LGHDT and CDR2 YNNKEL (reference sequence). The CDR3 extends over 13 amino acids. V dropped 4 bases and J dropped 8 bases, with 14 bases sitting between them. The CDR3 region is CASSPVGGFGYTF. The CDR3 DNA reads as TGTGCCAGCAGCCCCGTCGGGGGATTCGGCTACACCTTC.

The chain links TRBV3-1 to TRBJ2-3; 8 nucleotides line up with TRBD2. V lost 8 bases to trimming and J lost 4 bases; unmatched junction nucleotides: 8. CDR1 is LGHDT and CDR2 is YNNKEL in the germline V gene (reference sequence). The CDR3 has 14 amino acids. CDR3 bases: TGTGCCAGCTCCCGGAGCGGGAGTTCAGATACGCAGTATTTT. This sequence encodes CASSRSGSSDTQYF.

This clonotype came up once. The rearrangement uses TRBV2 and TRBJ2-7; maybe TRBD1 (6 bases). This CDR3 region has 12 residues. V gave up 7 bases and J gave up 2 bases, with 9 bases separating them. Looked up from germline, CDR1 is SNHLY and CDR2 is FYNNEI. The CDR3 here is CASTRQAYEQYF. In DNA, the CDR3 is TGTGCCAGCACGAGACAGGCCTACGAGCAGTACTTC.

The chain carries TRBV7-6 and TRBJ1-1; no reliable D call. CDR3 length: 15 residues. CDR1 is SGHVS, CDR2 FNYEAQ, per germline. Between the trimmed V and J ends, which lost 1 base and 5 bases, there was a span of 14 bases. The CDR3 is CASSLVTGMGTEAFF. Here the CDR3 DNA reads TGTGCCAGCAGCTTAGTAACCGGGATGGGTACTGAAGCTTTCTTT.

The chain links TRBV19 to TRBJ2-7; D remains unclear. CDR1 is LNHDA, CDR2 SQIVND, per germline (reference sequence). CDR3 length equals 13 residues. Deletions cut 7 bases from V and 0 bases from J, with 10 bases between. CDR3 sequence reads: CASTDRSSYEQYF. The CDR3 DNA reads TGTGCCAGTACGGACCGTAGCTCCTACGAGCAGTACTTC.

V usage is TRBV7-9 and J usage is TRBJ1-5; D is ambiguous. V was cut by 5 bases and J by 0 bases, with 14 bases left in between. This CDR3 has 16 residues. CDR1 and CDR2 from the germline V gene are SEHNR and FQNEAQ (reference sequence). The DNA for the CDR3 is TGTGCCAGCAGCCCAGGATCGGGGAATAGCAATCAGCCCCAGCATTTT. This sequence encodes CASSPGSGNSNQPQHF.

The V and J genes are TRBV4-1 and TRBJ2-3, with 12 bases aligning to TRBD2. CDR1 MGHRA and CDR2 YSYEKL come from the germline V gene. This CDR3 is 16 amino acids long. After removal of 0 bases from V and 3 bases from J, the junction contained 1 base not matched to a gene. This CDR3 is CASSQDTSGRTDTQYF. In DNA, the CDR3 is TGCGCCAGCAGCCAAGATACTAGCGGGAGGACAGATACGCAGTATTTT.

The CDR3 DNA is TGTGCCAGCAGCCTCTCGATTGGGGCCAACGTCCTGACTTTC. As protein: CASSLSIGANVLTF. The rearrangement links TRBV7-9 to TRBJ2-6; D unclear. Looked up from germline, CDR1 is SEHNR and CDR2 is FQNEAQ (reference sequence). The length of the CDR3 is 14 residues. Deletions cut 5 bases from V and 3 bases from J, with 8 bases between.

The rearrangement joins TRBV5-1 to TRBJ2-6, with a weak D call TRBD2 (5 bases). CDR1 SGHRS and CDR2 YFSETQ come from the germline V gene. Trimming pared 4 bases from V and 1 base from J, leaving 12 bases between. The length of the CDR3 is 16 residues. CDR3 sequence (DNA): TGCGCCAGCAGCCCAGGCCGGGGATCTGGGGCCAACGTCCTGACTTTC. Translation gives CASSPGRGSGANVLTF.

This chain joins TRBV6-5 and TRBJ2-5; D is unclear. This CDR3 spans 14 amino acids. V was trimmed by 4 bases and J by 4 bases, leaving 13 bases between them. Germline-derived CDR1 and CDR2 are MNHEY and SVGAGI. CDR3 amino acids: CASSSPRTAETQYF. The CDR3 region has the DNA TGTGCCAGCAGTTCCCCCAGGACGGCAGAGACCCAGTACTTC.

The chain uses TRBV12-3 or TRBV12-4 and TRBJ2-3; D not resolved. Trimming removed 6 bases from V and 0 bases from J, with 7 bases in between. The CDR3 runs 13 residues. The CDR3 bases are TGTGCCAGCAGCCAAAGCAGCACAGATACGCAGTATTTT. This sequence encodes CASSQSSTDTQYF.

The chain links TRBV7-9 to TRBJ2-7; maybe TRBD2 (6 bases). From germline, CDR1 is SEHNR and CDR2 FQNEAQ (reference sequence). Deletions cut 3 bases from V and 0 bases from J, with 12 bases between. CDR3 length equals 15 residues. In nucleotides, the CDR3 is TGTGCCAGCAGCTTCGGCGGGACCCGCTCCTACGAGCAGTACTTC. Translating gives CASSFGGTRSYEQYF. The variable domain in full, with the rest retrieved from reference TRBV7-9 and TRBJ2-7, is DTGVSQNPRHKITKRGQNVTFRCDPISEHNRLYWYRQTLGQGPEFLTYFQNEAQLEKSRLLSDRFSAERPKGSFSTLEIQRTEQGDSAMYLCASSFGGTRSYEQYFGPGTRLTVT.

The chain is built from TRBV7-2 and TRBJ2-1; TRBD1 aligns across 10 bases. Germline trimming cut 5 bases from V and 5 bases from J; bases unmatched to any gene: 9. From germline, CDR1 is SGHTA and CDR2 FQGNSA. This CDR3 is built from 16 residues. CDR3 loop: CASSPRWDRGNNEQFF. For the CDR3, the DNA is TGTGCCAGCAGCCCCAGGTGGGACAGGGGTAACAATGAGCAGTTCTTC.

The rearrangement joins TRBV3-1 to TRBJ1-1; no reliable D call. Germline values: CDR1 LGHDT, CDR2 YNNKEL (reference sequence). This CDR3 region has 13 residues. Trimming took 0 bases from V and 5 from J, leaving 7 bases between them. CDR3 in amino acids: CASSQESRTEAFF. The CDR3 coding sequence is TGTGCCAGCAGCCAAGAGAGTAGGACTGAAGCTTTCTTT.

The V call is TRBV12-3 or TRBV12-4, the J call TRBJ1-5, with D tentatively TRBD1 (5 bases). This CDR3 has 14 residues. Trimming removed 2 bases at V and 4 bases at J, with 9 bases between. This chain's CDR3 is CASSLRRGNQPQHF. CDR3 bases: TGTGCCAGCAGTTTAAGGAGGGGAAATCAGCCCCAGCATTTT.

The V call is TRBV12-3 or TRBV12-4, the J call TRBJ2-7; maybe TRBD1 (5 bases). The CDR3 consists of 14 residues. V lost 2 bases, J lost 5 bases, and 13 bases lay in between. The CDR3 region has the DNA TGTGCCAGCAGTTTAAGGGGATTACCGGACGAGCAGTACTTC. It yields the protein CASSLRGLPDEQYF.

This rearrangement joins TRBV19 to TRBJ1-1, with 9 bases fitting TRBD1. J lost 0 bases, V lost 7 bases, and 12 bases had no gene match. CDR1 LNHDA and CDR2 SQIVND come from the germline V gene (reference sequence). CDR3 length equals 17 residues. The chain's CDR3 is CASNPYRGPDVNTEAFF. For the CDR3, the DNA is TGTGCCAGTAATCCTTACAGGGGGCCGGATGTGAACACTGAAGCTTTCTTT.

The chain has TRBV4-1 and TRBJ2-7; 7 bases are shared with TRBD2. CDR1 is MGHRA and CDR2 is YSYEKL in the germline V gene. V shed 4 bases and J 2 bases; nucleotides not matched to a gene: 11. The CDR3 runs 16 residues. The CDR3 region has the DNA TGCGCCAGCAGCCTCGGCGTGAACGGGGGGACCTACGAGCAGTACTTC. This encodes CASSLGVNGGTYEQYF.

The chain recombines TRBV2 with TRBJ2-3, with D possibly being TRBD2 (5 bases). V was cut by 7 bases and J by 4 bases, with 15 bases left in between. Germline V gene sequence: CDR1 SNHLY, CDR2 FYNNEI. CDR3 length: 14 residues. CDR3 sequence reads: CASIEKRSSDTQYF. CDR3 in DNA: TGTGCCAGCATAGAGAAGCGGAGCTCAGATACGCAGTATTTT.

The chain couples TRBV25-1 to TRBJ2-1; 11 bases align to TRBD2. Trimming removed 6 bases from V and 7 bases from J; junction bases left unmatched: 8. Germline values: CDR1 MGHDK, CDR2 SYGVNS. This CDR3 is 15 amino acids long. The CDR3 here is CASRQTSGSRNEQFF. The CDR3 DNA reads as TGTGCCAGCAGACAAACTAGCGGGAGTCGGAATGAGCAGTTCTTC.

The chain uses TRBV29-1 and TRBJ2-7, with TRBD1 identical over 9 bases. Trimming at V came to 7 bases and at J to 3 bases, leaving 7 bases not matched to a gene. The CDR3 runs 13 residues. Germline CDR1 and CDR2: SQVTM and ANQGSEA. The CDR3 loop is CSAGQGDVYEQYF. CDR3 DNA sequence: TGCAGCGCGGGACAGGGCGACGTCTACGAGCAGTACTTC.

As DNA, the CDR3 is TGCGCCAGCAGAGCGGAGGGGGTCTCCTACGAGCAGTACTTC. It yields the protein CASRAEGVSYEQYF. The chain employs TRBV5-1 and TRBJ2-7; perhaps D is TRBD1 or TRBD2 (6 bases each). Trimming left V 5 bases short and J 0 bases short, with 12 bases between. CDR1 and CDR2 (germline): SGHRS, YFSETQ. The CDR3 contains 14 residues.

The chain links TRBV18 to TRBJ2-1; no clear D. From germline, CDR1 is KGHSH and CDR2 LQKENI. The V and J ends lost 3 bases and 7 bases respectively, with 13 bases between them. This CDR3 has 14 amino acids. The CDR3 loop reads CASSPNRQQNEQFF. The DNA for the CDR3 is TGTGCCAGCTCACCGAATAGGCAGCAAAATGAGCAGTTCTTC.

The chain employs TRBV12-3 or TRBV12-4 and TRBJ1-2, with 9 nucleotides matching TRBD1. J was trimmed by 4 bases and V by 5 bases; bases with no gene match: 8. The CDR3 is 15 residues long. CDR3: CASSRTGTGPYGYTF. CDR3 nucleotides: TGTGCCAGCAGTCGTACCGGGACAGGGCCCTATGGCTACACCTTC.